Listed below are T cell receptor beta chains from one sample, sequenced in a study of cytomegalovirus exposure and HLA in healthy donors. Here immunoSEQ multiplex PCR was the method, and the copy in TCRdb shows in-frame clones only, minus some. This sample has 150,000 to 200,000 clones, with roughly 74% found just once. The specimen was PBMCs. Receptors originate from a woman aged 25-40 years in good health and CMV-seropositive. The CDR3 runs from the conserved cysteine through the conserved F or W. A D gene is named only where the DNA matches it firmly. Size values are once, few and many counts, or a class for expanded clones, and some rows have none.

V gene: TRBV6-6; J gene: TRBJ1-1; clone size: once; D gene: TRBD1; CDR3 protein: CASNARDRNTEAFF; CDR3 DNA: TGTGCCAGCAATGCCCGGGACAGGAACACTGAAGCTTTCTTT
V gene: TRBV19; J gene: TRBJ1-2; clone size: NA; D gene: NA; CDR3 protein: CASSISVYGYTF; CDR3 DNA: TGTGCCAGTAGTATATCGGTCTATGGCTACACCTTC
V gene: TRBV4-3; J gene: TRBJ2-7; clone size: NA; D gene: NA; CDR3 protein: CASSQTGAETYEQYF; CDR3 DNA: TGCGCCAGCAGCCAAACAGGAGCCGAGACCTACGAGCAGTACTTC
V gene: TRBV27; J gene: TRBJ1-1; clone size: NA; D gene: NA; CDR3 protein: CASSYAGVNTEAFF; CDR3 DNA: TGTGCCAGCAGTTACGCGGGGGTGAACACTGAAGCTTTCTTT
V gene: TRBV6-5; J gene: TRBJ1-3; clone size: NA; D gene: NA; CDR3 protein: CASSRKGLAGNTIYF; CDR3 DNA: TGTGCCAGCAGTCGAAAGGGGTTGGCTGGAAACACCATATATTTT
V gene: TRBV2; J gene: TRBJ2-1; clone size: NA; D gene: TRBD2; CDR3 protein: CASSDLAGGHNEQFF; CDR3 DNA: TGTGCCAGCAGTGACCTAGCGGGAGGACACAATGAGCAGTTCTTC
V gene: TRBV27; J gene: TRBJ1-4; clone size: NA; D gene: NA; CDR3 protein: CASSPGDVNEKLFF; CDR3 DNA: TGTGCCAGCAGTCCGGGGGACGTGAATGAAAAACTGTTTTTT
V gene: TRBV10-3; J gene: TRBJ2-2; clone size: NA; D gene: TRBD2; CDR3 protein: CAISGGGANTGELFF; CDR3 DNA: TGTGCCATCAGCGGCGGGGGGGCAAACACCGGGGAGCTGTTTTTT
V gene: TRBV4-3; J gene: TRBJ2-1; clone size: NA; D gene: TRBD1; CDR3 protein: CASSQAGTGGYNEQFF; CDR3 DNA: TGCGCCAGCAGCCAAGCAGGGACAGGGGGCTACAATGAGCAGTTCTTC
V gene: TRBV30; J gene: TRBJ2-3; clone size: NA; D gene: NA; CDR3 protein: CAWGEGGVTDTQYF; CDR3 DNA: TGTGCCTGGGGCGAGGGCGGAGTCACAGATACGCAGTATTTT
V gene: TRBV4-2; J gene: TRBJ2-5; clone size: NA; D gene: TRBD1; CDR3 protein: CASSTRTGGLETQYF; CDR3 DNA: TGTGCCAGCAGCACCCGGACAGGGGGCTTAGAGACCCAGTACTTC
V gene: TRBV7-9; J gene: TRBJ1-5; clone size: NA; D gene: NA; CDR3 protein: CASSGSGYQPQHF; CDR3 DNA: TGTGCCAGCAGCGGATCAGGTTATCAGCCCCAGCATTTT
V gene: TRBV18; J gene: TRBJ1-1; clone size: NA; D gene: TRBD1; CDR3 protein: CASSPWGQQNTEAFF; CDR3 DNA: TGTGCCAGCTCACCCTGGGGACAGCAGAACACTGAAGCTTTCTTT
V gene: TRBV11-3; J gene: TRBJ2-1; clone size: NA; D gene: TRBD2; CDR3 protein: CASGAGAVYNEQFF; CDR3 DNA: TGTGCCAGCGGGGCGGGAGCAGTCTACAATGAGCAGTTCTTC
V gene: TRBV7-2; J gene: TRBJ2-5; clone size: few; D gene: NA; CDR3 protein: CASSSFWAGSQETQYF; CDR3 DNA: TGTGCCAGCAGTTCCTTTTGGGCGGGAAGCCAAGAGACCCAGTACTTC
V gene: TRBV7-9; J gene: TRBJ2-2; clone size: NA; D gene: NA; CDR3 protein: CASSFFGELFF; CDR3 DNA: TGTGCCAGCAGCTTCTTCGGGGAGCTGTTTTTT
V gene: TRBV7-8; J gene: TRBJ1-2; clone size: NA; D gene: TRBD1; CDR3 protein: CASSTLRTGYGYTF; CDR3 DNA: TGTGCCAGCAGCACCCTAAGGACAGGCTATGGCTACACCTTC